This passage covers 22 T cell receptor beta chains from one sample sequenced in a study of blood T cells in healthy people across ages. Primers used in a second PCR of roughly 7 to 12 cycles were a sample-barcoded 5' primer and a J-beta primer mix. TCRdb reanalysed the 5' RACE reads using MiXCR and keeps one entry per CDR3 protein. The table lists 1,800,000 or so distinct CDR3 sequences, roughly two fifths of them singletons. The sequenced sample was blood. These receptor sequences come from a human donor in good health.

This clonotype was counted only a few times. The genes are TRBV27 and TRBJ1-3; TRBD1 matches at 7 bases. CDR3 size: 16 residues. Germline lookup yields CDR1 MNHEY and CDR2 SMNVEV (reference sequence). V gave up 0 bases and J gave up 4 bases; unmatched junction bases: 6. The CDR3 sequence: CASSLSPQGLGNTIYF. The DNA of the CDR3 is TGTGCCAGCAGTTTATCCCCACAGGGGCTAGGAAACACCATATATTTT.

This clonotype was seen a handful of times. The V gene is TRBV28, the J gene TRBJ2-7; the match to TRBD1 covers 10 bases. Germline CDR1 and CDR2: MDHEN and SYDVKM. J was trimmed by 3 bases and V by 4 bases; bases with no gene match: 15. This CDR3 is 18 amino acids long. The CDR3 DNA reads as TGTGCCAGCAGTTCGGTTAATACTATGGGACAGGGGATCTACGAGCAGTACTTC. It yields the protein CASSSVNTMGQGIYEQYF.

V gene TRBV6-2 or TRBV6-3 combines with J gene TRBJ1-1; weak D call: TRBD1 (5 bases). The CDR3 has 15 residues. V shed 2 bases and J shed 1 base, with 11 bases lying between them. The V gene's germline CDR1 is MNHEY and CDR2 SVGEGT. For the CDR3, the DNA is TGTGCCAGCAGTTACCTGACAGAGGGGAACACTGAAGCTTTCTTT. As protein: CASSYLTEGNTEAFF.

This clonotype has only one observation. CDR3 in amino acids: CSATLQGSTDTQYF. Here the CDR3 DNA reads TGCAGTGCTACCCTACAGGGAAGCACAGATACGCAGTATTTT. The V gene is TRBV20-1, the J gene TRBJ2-3, with D perhaps TRBD1 (6 bases). The germline V and J ends were trimmed by 4 bases and 0 bases, with 11 bases remaining between them. Germline CDR1 and CDR2: DFQATT and SNEGSKA (reference sequence). The length of the CDR3 is 14 residues.

The chain joins TRBV7-3 to TRBJ1-1; possible D gene TRBD1, 5 bases. Germline V gene lookup returns CDR1 SGHTA and CDR2 FQGTGA. V was clipped by 5 bases and J by 4 bases, with 14 bases between them. This CDR3 has 14 residues. In DNA, the CDR3 is TGTGCCAGCAGCATATCAGGGTCGGGCACTGAAGCTTTCTTT. Its translation: CASSISGSGTEAFF.

The CDR3 protein is CASSPDKGGYNEQFF. The CDR3 coding sequence is TGTGCCAGCAGCCCCGACAAGGGGGGCTACAATGAGCAGTTCTTC. The genes are TRBV3-1 and TRBJ2-1; D is tentatively TRBD1 or TRBD2 (6 bases each). From germline, CDR1 is LGHDT and CDR2 YNNKEL (reference sequence). The CDR3 sequence is 15 residues long. Between the trimmed V and J ends, which lost 4 bases and 3 bases, there was a span of 13 bases.

The chain combines TRBV10-3 with TRBJ1-4, with D perhaps TRBD1 (6 bases). This CDR3 contains 17 residues. Trimming took 4 bases from V and 4 from J, leaving 19 bases between them. Germline CDR1 reads ENHRY; CDR2 reads SYGVKD. This CDR3 reads CAISASLVGTNNEKLFF. CDR3 bases: TGTGCCATCAGTGCATCCCTTGTGGGGACAAATAATGAAAAACTGTTTTTT.

This clonotype was seen more than once but under ten times. V usage is TRBV7-2 and J usage is TRBJ2-7, with a weak D call TRBD2 (6 bases). The V and J ends lost 3 bases and 6 bases respectively, with 15 bases between them. Germline CDR1 is SGHTA and CDR2 is FQGNSA. The CDR3 length is 14 residues. CDR3: CASSFNPLGGEQYF. The CDR3 nucleotides are TGTGCCAGCAGCTTTAACCCTCTGGGGGGCGAGCAGTACTTC.

The V call is TRBV7-3, the J call TRBJ2-4; either TRBD1 or TRBD2 may fit D (5 bases each). CDR1 and CDR2 from the germline V gene are SGHTA and FQGTGA. The germline V and J ends were trimmed by 3 bases and 9 bases, with 18 bases remaining between them. CDR3 size: 15 residues. DNA for the CDR3: TGTGCCAGCAGCTTCCAAGGCAGGGCAGGGAGCATTCAGTACTTC. It translates to CASSFQGRAGSIQYF. Full variable domain (remainder filled in from reference TRBV7-3 and TRBJ2-4): GAGVSQTPSNKVTEKGKYVELRCDPISGHTALYWYRQSLGQGPEFLIYFQGTGAADDSGLPNDRFFAVRPEGSVSTLKIQRTERGDSAVYLCASSFQGRAGSIQYFGAGTRLSVL.

This chain links TRBV7-2 with TRBJ2-1; TRBD2 matches at 11 bases. The CDR3 consists of 18 residues. Per germline, CDR1 SGHTA and CDR2 FQGNSA. After removal of 4 bases from V and 6 bases from J, the junction contained 14 bases not matched to a gene. The DNA for the CDR3 is TGTGCCAGCAGCTCACGGACTAGCGGGTCCGGGAAACCCAATGAGCAGTTCTTC. It specifies CASSSRTSGSGKPNEQFF.

The chain carries TRBV6-5 and TRBJ1-5; no clear D. The CDR3 has 13 amino acids. Germline CDR1 reads MNHEY; CDR2 reads SVGAGI. Trimming took off 6 bases at V and 4 bases at J, with 10 bases between the two ends. The CDR3 is CASRENMNQPQHF. The CDR3 nucleotides are TGTGCCAGCAGGGAAAACATGAATCAGCCCCAGCATTTT.

V and J are TRBV18 and TRBJ1-2; possible D gene TRBD1, 5 bases. The CDR3 sequence is 14 residues long. CDR1 is KGHSH and CDR2 is LQKENI in the germline V gene. V was clipped by 0 bases and J by 7 bases, with 12 bases between them. CDR3 amino acids: CASSPPKWGLGYTF. The DNA of the CDR3 is TGTGCCAGCTCACCACCGAAGTGGGGCCTTGGCTACACCTTC.

Comments on this clonotype: A junction boundary mismatches the germline segment, possibly from a read error. The chain carries TRBV5-1 and TRBJ1-1, with D possibly TRBD1 on 5 matching bases. CDR1 and CDR2 (germline): SGHRS, YFSETQ. The CDR3 runs 14 residues. CDR3 sequence (DNA): TGCGCCAACAGCTTGTCTGGGGGTGACACTGAAGCTTTCTTT. It codes for CANSLSGGDTEAFF.

The rearrangement joins TRBV28 to TRBJ2-7; D gene ambiguous. This CDR3 is built from 13 residues. Trimming left V 5 bases short and J 3 bases short, with 11 bases between. Per germline, CDR1 MDHEN and CDR2 SYDVKM. The CDR3, as DNA: TGTGCCAGCAGTATGACATACAACTACGAGCAGTACTTC. Encoded protein: CASSMTYNYEQYF.

The chain employs TRBV4-3 and TRBJ2-3, with D tentatively TRBD1 (5 bases). This CDR3 spans 16 amino acids. From germline, CDR1 is LGHNA and CDR2 YSLEER. V was pared by 0 bases and J by 0 bases, with 10 bases between. The CDR3 bases are TGCGCCAGCAGCCAAGAGGTGGGGCGTAGCACAGATACGCAGTATTTT. It is translated as CASSQEVGRSTDTQYF.

As concerns this clonotype: The germline gene is not matched at one end of the junction; a read error may be the cause. The V call is TRBV7-2, the J call TRBJ2-3; D is ambiguous. The CDR3 consists of 14 residues. From germline, CDR1 is SGHTA and CDR2 FQGNSA. The CDR3 region has the DNA TGTGCCAGCAGCTTAGGAGCGTACACAGATACGCAGTGTTTT. It yields the protein CASSLGAYTDTQCF. The variable domain in full, completed from reference TRBV7-2 and TRBJ2-3, reads GAGVSQSPSNKVTEKGKDVELRCDPISGHTALYWYRQSLGQGLEFLIYFQGNSAPDKSGLPSDRFSAERTGGSVSTLTIQRTQQEDSAVYLCASSLGAYTDTQCFGPGTRLTVL.

This clonotype was observed a handful of times. This chain connects TRBV6-5 to TRBJ2-4; TRBD2 is a possible D gene (6 bases). The J call is doubtful: the DNA matches TRBJ2-7 better. Germline V CDR1 and CDR2: MNHEY, SVGAGI. CDR3 size: 14 residues. In DNA form, the CDR3 reads TGTGCCAGCAGTTACACCCAACTAGCAGGCGAGCAGTACTTC. Its translation is CASSYTQLAGEQYF.

The sample holds a few counts of this clonotype. The rearrangement uses TRBV20-1 and TRBJ2-4; no clear D. The better agreement between TRBJ2-7 and the DNA end casts doubt on the J call. CDR1 is DFQATT and CDR2 is SNEGSKA in the germline V gene (reference sequence). The CDR3 totals 13 residues. CDR3 in amino acids: CSARDGSLYEQYF. The CDR3 nucleotides read TGCAGTGCTAGAGATGGCAGCCTCTACGAGCAGTACTTC.

The genes are TRBV7-9 and TRBJ1-4, with D tentatively TRBD1 (5 bases). The CDR3 consists of 15 residues. V dropped 5 bases and J dropped 7 bases, with 17 bases sitting between them. Germline V gene sequence: CDR1 SEHNR, CDR2 FQNEAQ (reference sequence). CDR3 coding DNA: TGTGCCAGCAGCACTCACGGGGCACCGAGTGAAAAACTGTTTTTT. This translates into CASSTHGAPSEKLFF.

This clonotype appeared a few times. The V gene is TRBV7-8, the J gene TRBJ2-1; D call uncertain. Germline CDR1 and CDR2: SGHVS and FQNEAQ. With 5 bases removed from V and 7 bases from J, the gap between germline ends came to 18 bases. The CDR3 runs 15 residues. CDR3 amino acids: CASSPTINPGNEQFF. For the CDR3, the DNA is TGTGCCAGCAGCCCGACGATCAACCCCGGGAATGAGCAGTTCTTC. The complete variable domain, with remaining parts taken from reference TRBV7-8 and TRBJ2-1, reads GAGVSQSPRYKVAKRGQDVALRCDPISGHVSLFWYQQALGQGPEFLTYFQNEAQLDKSGLPSDRFFAERPEGSVSTLKIQRTQQEDSAVYLCASSPTINPGNEQFFGPGTRLTVL.

The chain recombines TRBV4-2 with TRBJ1-2; D uncertain. Germline CDR1 is LGHNA and CDR2 is YNFKEQ. The CDR3 is 15 amino acids. The V gene lost 0 bases and the J gene lost 3 bases, with 11 bases spanning the gap. As DNA, the CDR3 is TGTGCCAGCAGCCAAGAGGGAGCGCCCTACTATGGCTACACCTTC. It codes for CASSQEGAPYYGYTF.

The rearrangement uses TRBV15 and TRBJ2-1, with 12 positions matching TRBD2. Germline V CDR1 and CDR2: LNHNV, YYDKDF (reference sequence). J was trimmed by 7 bases and V by 3 bases; bases with no gene match: 10. The CDR3 runs 17 residues. The CDR3 loop is CATSSYLLAGGRNEQFF. Here the CDR3 DNA reads TGTGCCACCAGCAGCTATCTTCTAGCGGGGGGGCGGAATGAGCAGTTCTTC.